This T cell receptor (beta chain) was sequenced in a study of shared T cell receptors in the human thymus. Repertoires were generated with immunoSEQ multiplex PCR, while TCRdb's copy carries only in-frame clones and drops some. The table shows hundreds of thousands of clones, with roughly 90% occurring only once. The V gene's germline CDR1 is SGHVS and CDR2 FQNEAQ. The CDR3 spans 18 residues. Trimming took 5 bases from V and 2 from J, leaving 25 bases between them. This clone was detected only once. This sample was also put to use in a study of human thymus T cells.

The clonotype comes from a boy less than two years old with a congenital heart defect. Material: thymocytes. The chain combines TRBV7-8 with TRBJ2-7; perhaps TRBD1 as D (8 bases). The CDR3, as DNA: TGTGCCAGCAGCCCCCGATCCTCTCCACAGGGGGGGCCCTACGAGCAGTACTTC. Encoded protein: CASSPRSSPQGGPYEQYF.